Presented here are 16 T cell receptor beta chains from one specimen sequenced in a study of identical twins. From the 5' RACE reads, TCRdb called clonotypes with MiXCR, one entry per CDR3 protein. The sample lists nearly 250,000 distinct CDR3 sequences; 5.5% to 7% were seen once. Separately, the same data were catalogued under a study of yellow fever vaccine responses in identical twins.

Sample: memory (CD45RO+) T cells sorted from blood. These receptors were collected from a woman in her late teens or twenties in good health.

The rearrangement links TRBV20-1 to TRBJ2-1, with 8 bases identical to TRBD1. Unmatched junction bases numbered 8, after V lost 0 bases and J lost 7 bases. CDR1 is DFQATT and CDR2 is SNEGSKA in the germline V gene (reference sequence). The CDR3 spans 15 residues. The CDR3 bases are TGCAGTGCTAGAGACAGTCAGGGGGCCGTAAATGAGCAGTTCTTC. It specifies CSARDSQGAVNEQFF.

The chain is built from TRBV5-6 and TRBJ1-5; no clear D gene. There are 12 residues in the CDR3. Germline CDR1 and CDR2: SGHDT and YYEEEE. Trimming shortened V by 4 bases and J by 3 bases, and 5 bases separated the two germline ends. The CDR3 DNA follows: TGTGCCAGCAGCCGTATCAATCAGCCCCAGCATTTT. This codes for CASSRINQPQHF. The full variable domain, with the rest looked up from reference TRBV5-6 and TRBJ1-5, is DAGVTQSPTHLIKTRGQQVTLRCSPKSGHDTVSWYQQALGQGPQFIFQYYEEEERQRGNFPDRFSGHQFPNYSSELNVNALLLGDSALYLCASSRINQPQHFGDGTRLSIL.

The sample holds a few counts of this clonotype. The chain combines TRBV20-1 with TRBJ2-7; maybe TRBD2 (6 bases). The CDR3 runs to 15 residues. Germline-derived CDR1 and CDR2 are DFQATT and SNEGSKA (reference sequence). Trimming removed 0 bases at V and 0 bases at J, with 12 bases between. The CDR3: CSARDLLATSYEQYF. In nucleotides, the CDR3 is TGCAGTGCTAGAGATCTGCTAGCGACCTCCTACGAGCAGTACTTC.

In this sample, this clonotype turned up a few times. The chain uses TRBV18 and TRBJ2-4; the D gene is possibly TRBD2 (6 bases). The CDR3 length is 15 residues. CDR1 is KGHSH and CDR2 is LQKENI in the germline V gene. With 0 bases removed from V and 7 bases from J, the gap between germline ends came to 13 bases. The CDR3 reads CASSPPIGGGNIQYF. In nucleotides, the CDR3 is TGTGCCAGCTCACCACCGATCGGGGGTGGGAACATTCAGTACTTC.

The chain employs TRBV6-1 and TRBJ2-2; D perhaps matches TRBD1 (5 bases). Looked up from germline, CDR1 is MNHNS and CDR2 is SASEGT. The CDR3 runs to 12 residues. V was cut by 2 bases and J by 13 bases, with 11 bases left in between. CDR3 in amino acids: CASSEKGIWLFF. DNA of the CDR3: TGTGCCAGCAGTGAAAAGGGGATCTGGCTGTTTTTT.

This clonotype was observed a handful of times. The J gene is TRBJ2-3, the V gene TRBV18; no reliable D call. Germline V CDR1 and CDR2: KGHSH, LQKENI. Trimming pared 2 bases from V and 1 base from J, leaving 10 bases between. This CDR3 spans 15 amino acids. The CDR3 here is CASSPWQAGTDTQYF. The DNA of the CDR3 is TGTGCCAGCTCACCATGGCAGGCTGGCACAGATACGCAGTATTTT.

This clonotype was seen ten or more times. The chain carries TRBV20-1 and TRBJ2-2; D unclear. This CDR3 contains 15 residues. V lost 0 bases to trimming and J lost 0 bases, with 8 bases between them. The V gene's germline CDR1 is DFQATT and CDR2 SNEGSKA (reference sequence). CDR3: CSARDWLANTGELFF. CDR3 DNA sequence: TGCAGTGCTAGAGATTGGCTAGCGAACACCGGGGAGCTGTTTTTT.

This clonotype was counted many times. V and J are TRBV5-1 and TRBJ2-7, with TRBD2 matching 7 bases. V dropped 0 bases and J dropped 0; count of bases not matched to a gene: 3. CDR1 is SGHRS, CDR2 YFSETQ, per germline. The CDR3 loop spans 15 amino acids. CDR3 residues: CASSLVGGYSYEQYF. CDR3 bases: TGCGCCAGCAGCTTGGTGGGAGGGTACTCCTACGAGCAGTACTTC. Using reference TRBV5-1 and TRBJ2-7 for the parts outside the CDR3, the full variable domain is KAGVTQTPRYLIKTRGQQVTLSCSPISGHRSVSWYQQTPGQGLQFLFEYFSETQRNKGNFPGRFSGRQFSNSRSEMNVSTLELGDSALYLCASSLVGGYSYEQYFGPGTRLTVT.

This chain joins TRBV20-1 and TRBJ2-3, with 12 bases lining up with TRBD2. After removal of 5 bases from V and 7 bases from J, the junction contained 10 bases not matched to a gene. Looked up from germline, CDR1 is DFQATT and CDR2 is SNEGSKA (reference sequence). The CDR3 is 15 residues long. The CDR3 is CSASLAGGPFNTQYF. Written as DNA, the CDR3 is TGCAGTGCTTCTCTAGCGGGAGGGCCGTTCAATACGCAGTATTTT.

This clonotype was detected ten times or more. This CDR3 reads CASSQPQGATGELFF. In DNA form, the CDR3 reads TGCGCCAGCAGCCAACCACAGGGGGCCACCGGGGAGCTGTTTTTT. V usage is TRBV4-1 and J usage is TRBJ2-2; 9 bases agree with TRBD1. The germline CDR1 and CDR2 sequences are MGHRA and YSYEKL. The CDR3 is 15 residues long. The trim removed 2 bases at V and 4 bases at J, leaving 2 bases unmatched.

The chain carries TRBV21-1 and TRBJ2-3; TRBD1, the table's D call, lacks a check against the DNA. TRBV21-1 is flagged as a pseudogene. This CDR3 is 18 amino acids long. This CDR3 is CASSKTPRQGAFLDTQYF. CDR3 sequence (DNA): TGTGCCAGCAGCAAAACCCCTCGACAGGGGGCCTTTCTCGATACGCAGTATTTT.

The gene calls are TRBV11-2 and TRBJ2-1; 11 positions agree with TRBD2. V trimming: 7 bases; J trimming: 4 bases; junction bases outside the gene matches: 6. Looked up from germline, CDR1 is SGHAT and CDR2 is FQNNGV. This CDR3 is 15 amino acids long. CDR3 nucleotides: TGTGCCAGCACCATAGCGGGAGGGATGTACAATGAGCAGTTCTTC. Its translation: CASTIAGGMYNEQFF.

CDR3 residues: CASSLEIAGGGRETQYF. CDR3 sequence (DNA): TGTGCCAGCAGCTTAGAGATAGCGGGAGGAGGAAGGGAGACCCAGTACTTC. V usage is TRBV11-3 and J usage is TRBJ2-5, with 10 bases identical to TRBD2. The CDR3 loop spans 17 amino acids. J lost 5 bases, V lost 0 bases, and 9 bases had no gene match. Per the germline V gene, CDR1 is SGHNT and CDR2 is YENEEA. The full variable domain, in which reference TRBV11-3 and TRBJ2-5 provide the parts outside the CDR3, is EAGVVQSPRYKIIEKKQPVAFWCNPISGHNTLYWYLQNLGQGPELLIRYENEEAVDDSQLPKDRFSAERLKGVDSTLKIQPAELGDSAVYLCASSLEIAGGGRETQYFGPGTRLLVL.

The gene calls are TRBV10-1 and TRBJ2-4, with D possibly TRBD1 on 5 matching bases. The CDR3 contains 14 residues. CDR1 and CDR2 (germline): WNHNN, SYGVQD (reference sequence). Trimming cost V 2 bases and J 9 bases, with 14 bases left between them. CDR3 protein: CASSEGARSGIQYF. The CDR3 DNA reads as TGCGCCAGCAGTGAGGGGGCCAGATCGGGCATTCAGTACTTC.

This clonotype was observed many times. This chain connects TRBV12-3 or TRBV12-4 to TRBJ2-3, with 9 bases matching TRBD1. The ends lost 2 bases at V and 3 bases at J; junction bases unmatched: 3. The length of the CDR3 is 15 residues. The CDR3 bases are TGTGCCAGCAGTTTATTAGGACAGGGGACAGATACGCAGTATTTT. This sequence encodes CASSLLGQGTDTQYF.

This clonotype was seen many times. The chain uses TRBV20-1 and TRBJ2-1; D is ambiguous. V lost 0 bases and J lost 7, with 19 bases in between. Germline assignment: CDR1 DFQATT and CDR2 SNEGSKA (reference sequence). The CDR3 has 16 residues. CDR3 coding DNA: TGCAGTGCTAGAGATACGAGCGAGAGAGGTCTAAATGAGCAGTTCTTC. Residues: CSARDTSERGLNEQFF.